The clone carrying this TCR beta chain was observed at least ten times. TCRdb independently ran MiXCR on the PCR reads; one entry per CDR3 protein. Of 88,000 or so distinct CDR3 sequences listed, around a fifth are singletons. Germline V gene sequence: CDR1 MNHNY, CDR2 SVGAGI (reference sequence). CDR3 size: 14 residues. Trimming cost V 4 bases and J 3 bases, with 12 bases left between them. This sample was included in a study of molecular identifiers for immune sequencing clone quantification. This clonotype was sampled from a human donor in good health. Some libraries in this study had Jurkat cell RNA spiked in. The V gene is TRBV6-6, the J gene TRBJ1-1; D gene uncertain. The sample taken for sequencing was naive CD8+ T cells from blood, with Jurkat cell RNA spiked in. The subset denotes: FACS-sorted CD8+CD4-CCR7+CD45RA+ naive T cells. CDR3 in amino acids: CASSSGRGDTEAFF. The CDR3 DNA reads as TGTGCCAGCAGTTCCGGACGCGGGGACACTGAAGCTTTCTTT.